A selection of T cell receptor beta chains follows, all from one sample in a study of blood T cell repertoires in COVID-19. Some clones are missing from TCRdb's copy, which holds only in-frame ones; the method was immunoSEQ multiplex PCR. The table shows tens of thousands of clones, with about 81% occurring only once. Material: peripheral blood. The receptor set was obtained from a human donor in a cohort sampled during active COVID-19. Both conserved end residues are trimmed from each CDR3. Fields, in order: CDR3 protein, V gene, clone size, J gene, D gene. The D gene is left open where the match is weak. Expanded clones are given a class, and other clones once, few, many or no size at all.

cdr3_aa: SGTTGIENEQY; v_call: TRBV29-1; clone_size: -; j_call: TRBJ2-7; d_call: -
cdr3_aa: ASSLTGDTEAF; v_call: TRBV5-4; clone_size: -; j_call: TRBJ1-1; d_call: -
cdr3_aa: ASSQVLERNEQF; v_call: TRBV4-1; clone_size: medium-sized; j_call: TRBJ2-1; d_call: -
cdr3_aa: ASSLLPGRGHTEAF; v_call: TRBV7-9; clone_size: few; j_call: TRBJ1-1; d_call: -
cdr3_aa: ASSTLTRYEQY; v_call: TRBV19; clone_size: -; j_call: TRBJ2-7; d_call: -
cdr3_aa: ASSQAVNATTDTQY; v_call: TRBV3-1/TRBV3-2; clone_size: -; j_call: TRBJ2-3; d_call: -
cdr3_aa: ASSLSSGVNEQF; v_call: TRBV7-9; clone_size: -; j_call: TRBJ2-1; d_call: TRBD2
cdr3_aa: SVVAPGNTIY; v_call: TRBV29-1; clone_size: -; j_call: TRBJ1-3; d_call: -
cdr3_aa: ASSQVGTDSTGELF; v_call: TRBV3-1/TRBV3-2; clone_size: -; j_call: TRBJ2-2; d_call: TRBD1
cdr3_aa: ASSLTGASYEQY; v_call: TRBV7-9; clone_size: few; j_call: TRBJ2-7; d_call: TRBD1
cdr3_aa: SVEDYSGYEQY; v_call: TRBV29-1; clone_size: -; j_call: TRBJ2-7; d_call: -
cdr3_aa: ASSLILAPAGELF; v_call: TRBV7-2; clone_size: once; j_call: TRBJ2-2; d_call: TRBD2
cdr3_aa: ASSLDGASGRDNEQF; v_call: TRBV11-3; clone_size: -; j_call: TRBJ2-1; d_call: TRBD2
cdr3_aa: ASSSSLHRPGGNQPQH; v_call: TRBV27; clone_size: -; j_call: TRBJ1-5; d_call: -
cdr3_aa: ASSPSSGARNQPQH; v_call: TRBV28; clone_size: -; j_call: TRBJ1-5; d_call: -
cdr3_aa: AISERSGGRPNYGYT; v_call: TRBV10-3; clone_size: once; j_call: TRBJ1-2; d_call: -
cdr3_aa: ASSLRSRGIYEQY; v_call: TRBV7-6; clone_size: -; j_call: TRBJ2-7; d_call: -
cdr3_aa: ASSSAGGTGELF; v_call: TRBV28; clone_size: -; j_call: TRBJ2-2; d_call: TRBD1
cdr3_aa: ASEDRETYEQY; v_call: TRBV28; clone_size: -; j_call: TRBJ2-7; d_call: TRBD1
cdr3_aa: ASSQLEYQETQY; v_call: TRBV7-9; clone_size: -; j_call: TRBJ2-5; d_call: -
cdr3_aa: ASSLVGGEYEQY; v_call: TRBV7-2; clone_size: -; j_call: TRBJ2-7; d_call: TRBD2
cdr3_aa: ASSTQGSGELF; v_call: TRBV6-6; clone_size: once; j_call: TRBJ2-2; d_call: -
cdr3_aa: ASSGGYEQY; v_call: TRBV19; clone_size: -; j_call: TRBJ2-7; d_call: -
cdr3_aa: ASWAGNIQY; v_call: TRBV27; clone_size: once; j_call: TRBJ2-4; d_call: -
cdr3_aa: ASSQDWASPPYEQY; v_call: TRBV4-1; clone_size: -; j_call: TRBJ2-7; d_call: -
cdr3_aa: ASSLPLANTYYEQY; v_call: TRBV28; clone_size: -; j_call: TRBJ2-7; d_call: -
cdr3_aa: ASSVGGGTVEQY; v_call: TRBV9; clone_size: -; j_call: TRBJ2-7; d_call: -
cdr3_aa: ASSSQGAQGYT; v_call: TRBV7-8; clone_size: -; j_call: TRBJ1-2; d_call: TRBD1
cdr3_aa: ASRRTGDNSPLH; v_call: TRBV5-1; clone_size: -; j_call: TRBJ1-6; d_call: TRBD1
cdr3_aa: ASSQIQTGTVSSYEQY; v_call: TRBV5-6; clone_size: -; j_call: TRBJ2-7; d_call: TRBD1
cdr3_aa: ASSPVAGTNEKLF; v_call: TRBV7-9; clone_size: -; j_call: TRBJ1-4; d_call: -
cdr3_aa: ASSLGRGGVSYEQY; v_call: TRBV27; clone_size: -; j_call: TRBJ2-7; d_call: TRBD2
cdr3_aa: ASGETGEDYEQY; v_call: TRBV28; clone_size: -; j_call: TRBJ2-7; d_call: TRBD1
cdr3_aa: ASSIEVGNTIY; v_call: TRBV19; clone_size: -; j_call: TRBJ1-3; d_call: -
cdr3_aa: ASSSGTSGRTDTQY; v_call: TRBV28; clone_size: -; j_call: TRBJ2-3; d_call: TRBD2
cdr3_aa: ASSPPRAGVDTDTQY; v_call: TRBV18; clone_size: -; j_call: TRBJ2-3; d_call: TRBD2
cdr3_aa: ASSPPQGDTEAF; v_call: TRBV7-9; clone_size: -; j_call: TRBJ1-1; d_call: -
cdr3_aa: ASSYIPRDRVVSTEAF; v_call: TRBV6-2/TRBV6-3; clone_size: -; j_call: TRBJ1-1; d_call: TRBD1
cdr3_aa: ASSLNRQALSGNTIY; v_call: TRBV7-9; clone_size: -; j_call: TRBJ1-3; d_call: -
cdr3_aa: ASSPTGFQETQY; v_call: TRBV7-7; clone_size: -; j_call: TRBJ2-5; d_call: -
cdr3_aa: ASSLEGNEQF; v_call: TRBV18; clone_size: -; j_call: TRBJ2-1; d_call: -
cdr3_aa: ASESGTGLY; v_call: TRBV6-5; clone_size: few; j_call: TRBJ2-7; d_call: TRBD1
cdr3_aa: ASSYSRGGGNEQF; v_call: TRBV6-5; clone_size: -; j_call: TRBJ2-1; d_call: -
cdr3_aa: ASSWGGYGYT; v_call: TRBV28; clone_size: -; j_call: TRBJ1-2; d_call: -
cdr3_aa: ASSLVGTGGLDTQY; v_call: TRBV7-2; clone_size: once; j_call: TRBJ2-3; d_call: TRBD1
cdr3_aa: ASSLSEREGSSTGELF; v_call: TRBV7-9; clone_size: -; j_call: TRBJ2-2; d_call: TRBD2
cdr3_aa: ATSVLSGERNEQF; v_call: TRBV24-1; clone_size: once; j_call: TRBJ2-1; d_call: TRBD2
cdr3_aa: ASREGGAGEQY; v_call: TRBV7-2; clone_size: once; j_call: TRBJ2-7; d_call: -
cdr3_aa: ASSPGQDYYGYT; v_call: TRBV7-9; clone_size: -; j_call: TRBJ1-2; d_call: TRBD1
cdr3_aa: AWKIQGYEQY; v_call: TRBV30; clone_size: -; j_call: TRBJ2-7; d_call: TRBD1
cdr3_aa: SAGDTANYGYT; v_call: TRBV29-1; clone_size: few; j_call: TRBJ1-2; d_call: -
cdr3_aa: ASSLSQGESEQY; v_call: TRBV28; clone_size: -; j_call: TRBJ2-7; d_call: TRBD1
cdr3_aa: ASSLKGRETIQETQY; v_call: TRBV7-6; clone_size: -; j_call: TRBJ2-5; d_call: TRBD2
cdr3_aa: ASSSSIEQF; v_call: TRBV12-3/TRBV12-4; clone_size: -; j_call: TRBJ2-1; d_call: -
cdr3_aa: ASSQEWDDRADRKNIQY; v_call: TRBV4-3; clone_size: once; j_call: TRBJ2-4; d_call: TRBD1
cdr3_aa: ASSPSSETSSYEQY; v_call: TRBV7-6; clone_size: once; j_call: TRBJ2-7; d_call: -
cdr3_aa: ASSLGGDTGELF; v_call: TRBV5-6; clone_size: -; j_call: TRBJ2-2; d_call: -